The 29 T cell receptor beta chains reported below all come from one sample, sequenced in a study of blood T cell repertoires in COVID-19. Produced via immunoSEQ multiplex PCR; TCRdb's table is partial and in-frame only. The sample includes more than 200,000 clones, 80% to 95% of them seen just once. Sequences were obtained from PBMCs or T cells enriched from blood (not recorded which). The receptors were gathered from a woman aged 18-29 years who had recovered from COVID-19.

The CDR3 is CATLQGGMEGETQYF. The DNA for the CDR3 is TGTGCCACCTTGCAGGGCGGGATGGAGGGAGAGACCCAGTACTTC. The V and J genes are TRBV24-1 and TRBJ2-5, with D tentatively TRBD2 (6 bases). Germline V lookup: CDR1 KGHDR, CDR2 SFDVKD. The V end was cut by 9 bases, the J end by 4 bases, with 20 bases between. The CDR3 contains 15 residues.

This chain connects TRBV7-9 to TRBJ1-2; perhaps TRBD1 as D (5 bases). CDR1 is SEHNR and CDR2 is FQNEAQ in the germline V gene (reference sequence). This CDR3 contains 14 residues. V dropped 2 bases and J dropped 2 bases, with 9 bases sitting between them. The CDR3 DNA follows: TGTGCCAGCAGCTTATTCAGGGAAAACTATGGCTACACCTTC. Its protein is CASSLFRENYGYTF.

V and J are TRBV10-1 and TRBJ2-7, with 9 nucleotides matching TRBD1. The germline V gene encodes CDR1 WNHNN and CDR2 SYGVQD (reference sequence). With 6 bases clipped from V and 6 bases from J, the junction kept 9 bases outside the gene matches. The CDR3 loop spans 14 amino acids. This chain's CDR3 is CASSPGQGIGEQYF. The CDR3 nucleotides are TGCGCCAGCAGCCCGGGACAGGGTATTGGCGAGCAGTACTTC.

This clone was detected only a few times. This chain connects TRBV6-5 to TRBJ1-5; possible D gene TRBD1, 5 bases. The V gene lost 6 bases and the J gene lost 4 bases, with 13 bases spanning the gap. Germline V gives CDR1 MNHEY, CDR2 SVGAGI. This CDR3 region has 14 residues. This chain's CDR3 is CASSRDSSNQPQHF. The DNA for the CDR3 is TGTGCCAGCAGCCGGGACTCTTCTAATCAGCCCCAGCATTTT.

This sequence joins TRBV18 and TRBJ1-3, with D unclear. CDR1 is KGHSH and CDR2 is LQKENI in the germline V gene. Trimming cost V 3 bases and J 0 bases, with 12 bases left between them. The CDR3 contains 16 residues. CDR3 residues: CASSPQEQYSGNTIYF. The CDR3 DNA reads TGTGCCAGCTCACCGCAAGAACAGTACTCTGGAAACACCATATATTTT.

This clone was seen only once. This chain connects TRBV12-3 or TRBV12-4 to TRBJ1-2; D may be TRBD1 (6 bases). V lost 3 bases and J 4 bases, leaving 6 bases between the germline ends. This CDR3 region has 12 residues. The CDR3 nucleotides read TGTGCCAGCAGTTTGACAGGCTATGGCTACACCTTC. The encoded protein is CASSLTGYGYTF.

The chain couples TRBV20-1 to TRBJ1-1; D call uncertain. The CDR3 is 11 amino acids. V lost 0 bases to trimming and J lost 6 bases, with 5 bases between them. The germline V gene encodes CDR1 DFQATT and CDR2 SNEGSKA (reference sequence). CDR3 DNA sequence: TGCAGTGCTAGAGATCAGGCTGAAGCTTTCTTT. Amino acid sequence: CSARDQAEAFF.

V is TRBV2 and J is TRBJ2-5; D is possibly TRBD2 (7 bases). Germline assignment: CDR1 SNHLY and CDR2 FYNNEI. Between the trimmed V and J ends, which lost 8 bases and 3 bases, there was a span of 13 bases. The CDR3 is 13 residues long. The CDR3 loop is CASLEGGKETQYF. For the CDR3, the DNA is TGTGCCAGCTTGGAGGGGGGGAAAGAGACCCAGTACTTC.

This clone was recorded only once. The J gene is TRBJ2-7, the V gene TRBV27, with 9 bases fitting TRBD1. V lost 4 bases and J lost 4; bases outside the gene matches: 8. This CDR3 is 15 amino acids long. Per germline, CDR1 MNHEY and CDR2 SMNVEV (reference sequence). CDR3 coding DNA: TGTGCCAGCAGTTCCGCCGGGACAGGGAAGTACGAGCAGTACTTC. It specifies CASSSAGTGKYEQYF.

The CDR3 spells CASSLGSGGGTQYF. The CDR3 nucleotides are TGTGCCAGCAGCTTAGGGTCCGGGGGGGGGACCCAGTACTTC. The rearrangement joins TRBV7-9 to TRBJ2-5; 8 bases are a match to TRBD2. The V segment lost 1 base and the J segment 7 bases; nucleotides outside the gene matches: 5. The CDR3 totals 14 residues. Germline V gene data show CDR1 as SEHNR and CDR2 as FQNEAQ (reference sequence).

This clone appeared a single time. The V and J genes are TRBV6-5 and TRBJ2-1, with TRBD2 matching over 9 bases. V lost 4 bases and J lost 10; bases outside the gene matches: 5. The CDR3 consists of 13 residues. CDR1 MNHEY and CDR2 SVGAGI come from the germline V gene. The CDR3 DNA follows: TGTGCCAGCAGTTCCAGCGGGGGGAGGGAGCAGTTCTTC. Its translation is CASSSSGGREQFF.

CDR3 region: CASSTDRVIGYTF. CDR3 sequence (DNA): TGTGCCAGTAGTACTGACAGGGTTATTGGCTACACCTTC. The J gene is TRBJ1-2, the V gene TRBV19, with 7 bases that match TRBD1. Germline CDR1 LNHDA, CDR2 SQIVND (reference sequence). The CDR3 contains 13 residues. V shed 4 bases and J 7 bases; nucleotides not matched to a gene: 6.

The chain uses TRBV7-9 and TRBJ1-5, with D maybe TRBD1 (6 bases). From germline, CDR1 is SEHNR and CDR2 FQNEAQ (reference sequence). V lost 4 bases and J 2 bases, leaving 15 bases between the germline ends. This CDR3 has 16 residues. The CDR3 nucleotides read TGTGCCAGCAGCTCGATCGGGGCAGGGGGCAATCAGCCCCAGCATTTT. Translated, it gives CASSSIGAGGNQPQHF.

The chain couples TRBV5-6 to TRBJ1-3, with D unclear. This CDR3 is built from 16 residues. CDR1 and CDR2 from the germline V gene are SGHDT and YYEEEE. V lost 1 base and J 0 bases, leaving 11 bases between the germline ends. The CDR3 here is CASSLPGINSGNTIYF. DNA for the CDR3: TGTGCCAGCAGCTTGCCCGGGATTAACTCTGGAAACACCATATATTTT.

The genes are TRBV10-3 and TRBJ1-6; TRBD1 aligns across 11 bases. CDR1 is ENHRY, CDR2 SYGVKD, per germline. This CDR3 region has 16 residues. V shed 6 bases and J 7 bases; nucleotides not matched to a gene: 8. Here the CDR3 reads CAISRDRGVLNSPLHF. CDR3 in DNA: TGTGCCATCAGCCGGGACAGGGGGGTTCTGAATTCACCCCTCCACTTT.

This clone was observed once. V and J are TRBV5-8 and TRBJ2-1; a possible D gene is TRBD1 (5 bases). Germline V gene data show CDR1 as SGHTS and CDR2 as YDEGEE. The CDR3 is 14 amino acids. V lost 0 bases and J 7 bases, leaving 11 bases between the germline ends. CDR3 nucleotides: TGTGCCAGCAGCTTGGCCTTAGGGGTGAATGAGCAGTTCTTC. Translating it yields CASSLALGVNEQFF.

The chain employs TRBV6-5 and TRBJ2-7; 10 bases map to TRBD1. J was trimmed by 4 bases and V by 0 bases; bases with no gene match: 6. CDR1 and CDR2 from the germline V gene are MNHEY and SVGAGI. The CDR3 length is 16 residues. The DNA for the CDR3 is TGTGCCAGCAGTTACTCCTCCGGGACAGGGGAATACGAGCAGTACTTC. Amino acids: CASSYSSGTGEYEQYF.

In DNA, the CDR3 is TGTGCCAGCAGCCCTACTGCCCGGGTTACTGAAGCTTTCTTT. Translating gives CASSPTARVTEAFF. This chain connects TRBV7-2 to TRBJ1-1; D remains unclear. The V and J ends lost 5 bases and 5 bases respectively, with 15 bases between them. The CDR3 has 14 residues. CDR1 is SGHTA, CDR2 FQGNSA, per germline.

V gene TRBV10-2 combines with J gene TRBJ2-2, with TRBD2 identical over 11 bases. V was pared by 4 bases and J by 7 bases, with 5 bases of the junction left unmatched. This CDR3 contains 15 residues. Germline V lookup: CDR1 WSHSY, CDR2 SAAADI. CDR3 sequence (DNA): TGCGCCAGCAGTGCCGCTAGCGGGAGGCTCGGGGAGCTGTTTTTT. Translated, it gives CASSAASGRLGELFF.

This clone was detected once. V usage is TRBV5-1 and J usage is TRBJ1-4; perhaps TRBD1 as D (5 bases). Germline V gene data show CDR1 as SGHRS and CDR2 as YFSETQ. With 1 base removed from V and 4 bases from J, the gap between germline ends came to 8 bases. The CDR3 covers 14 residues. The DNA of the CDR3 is TGCGCCAGCAGCTTGAGGGGCTATAATGAAAAACTGTTTTTT. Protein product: CASSLRGYNEKLFF.

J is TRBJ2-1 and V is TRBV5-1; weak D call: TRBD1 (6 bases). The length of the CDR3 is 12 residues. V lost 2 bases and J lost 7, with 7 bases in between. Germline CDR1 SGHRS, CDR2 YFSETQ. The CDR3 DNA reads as TGCGCCAGCAGCTTTGACAGGAATGAGCAGTTCTTC. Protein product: CASSFDRNEQFF.

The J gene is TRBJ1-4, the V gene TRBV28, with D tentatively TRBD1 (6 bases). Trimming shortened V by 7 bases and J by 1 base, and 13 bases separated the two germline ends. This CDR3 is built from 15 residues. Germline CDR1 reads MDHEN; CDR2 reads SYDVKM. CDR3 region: CASTPWGRTNEKLFF. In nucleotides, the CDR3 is TGTGCCAGCACCCCTTGGGGGCGAACTAATGAAAAACTGTTTTTT.

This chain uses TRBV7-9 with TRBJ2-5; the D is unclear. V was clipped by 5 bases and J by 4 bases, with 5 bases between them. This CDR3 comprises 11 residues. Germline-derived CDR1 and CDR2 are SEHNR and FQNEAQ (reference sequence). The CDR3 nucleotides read TGTGCCAGCAGCCCTATAGAGACCCAGTACTTC. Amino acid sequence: CASSPIETQYF.

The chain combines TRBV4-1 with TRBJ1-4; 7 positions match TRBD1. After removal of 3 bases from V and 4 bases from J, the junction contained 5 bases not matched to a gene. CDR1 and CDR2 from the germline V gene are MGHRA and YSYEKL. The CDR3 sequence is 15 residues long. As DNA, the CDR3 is TGCGCCAGCAGCCAGGACAGGTCTCTTAATGAAAAACTGTTTTTT. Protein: CASSQDRSLNEKLFF.

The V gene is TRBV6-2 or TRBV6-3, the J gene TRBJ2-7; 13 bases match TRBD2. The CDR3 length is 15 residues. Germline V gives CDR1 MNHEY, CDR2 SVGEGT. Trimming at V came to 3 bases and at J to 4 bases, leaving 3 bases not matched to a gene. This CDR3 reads CASSYQGLAGYEQYF. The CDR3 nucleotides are TGTGCCAGCAGTTATCAGGGACTAGCGGGATACGAGCAGTACTTC.

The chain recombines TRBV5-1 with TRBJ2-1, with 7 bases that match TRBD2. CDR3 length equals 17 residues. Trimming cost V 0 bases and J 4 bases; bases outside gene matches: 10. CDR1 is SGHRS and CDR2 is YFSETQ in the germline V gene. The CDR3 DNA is TGCGCCAGCAGCTTGGTCGGGACGGGAGGAGTATACAATGAGCAGTTCTTC. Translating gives CASSLVGTGGVYNEQFF. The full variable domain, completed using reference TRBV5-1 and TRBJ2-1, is KAGVTQTPRYLIKTRGQQVTLSCSPISGHRSVSWYQQTPGQGLQFLFEYFSETQRNKGNFPGRFSGRQFSNSRSEMNVSTLELGDSALYLCASSLVGTGGVYNEQFFGPGTRLTVL.

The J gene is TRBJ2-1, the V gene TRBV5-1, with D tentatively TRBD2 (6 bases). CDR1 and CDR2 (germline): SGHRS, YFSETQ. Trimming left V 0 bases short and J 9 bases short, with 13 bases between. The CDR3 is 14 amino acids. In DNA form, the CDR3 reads TGCGCCAGCAGCTTGGATGGGGGAGGTAGTGAGCAGTTCTTC. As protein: CASSLDGGGSEQFF.

DNA for the CDR3: TGCGCCAGCAGCTCCGTAGCGGAAGAGACCCAGTACTTC. Translated, it gives CASSSVAEETQYF. The V gene is TRBV5-1, the J gene TRBJ2-5; perhaps TRBD2 as D (6 bases). The CDR3 is made up of 13 amino acids. Germline CDR1 reads SGHRS; CDR2 reads YFSETQ. Trimming removed 3 bases at V and 3 bases at J, with 9 bases between.

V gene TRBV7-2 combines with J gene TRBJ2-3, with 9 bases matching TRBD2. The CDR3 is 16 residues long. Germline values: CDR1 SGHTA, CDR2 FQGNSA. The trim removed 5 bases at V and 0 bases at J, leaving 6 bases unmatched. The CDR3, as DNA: TGTGCCAGCAGCCCGCGGACTAGCGCTAGCACAGATACGCAGTATTTT. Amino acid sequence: CASSPRTSASTDTQYF.